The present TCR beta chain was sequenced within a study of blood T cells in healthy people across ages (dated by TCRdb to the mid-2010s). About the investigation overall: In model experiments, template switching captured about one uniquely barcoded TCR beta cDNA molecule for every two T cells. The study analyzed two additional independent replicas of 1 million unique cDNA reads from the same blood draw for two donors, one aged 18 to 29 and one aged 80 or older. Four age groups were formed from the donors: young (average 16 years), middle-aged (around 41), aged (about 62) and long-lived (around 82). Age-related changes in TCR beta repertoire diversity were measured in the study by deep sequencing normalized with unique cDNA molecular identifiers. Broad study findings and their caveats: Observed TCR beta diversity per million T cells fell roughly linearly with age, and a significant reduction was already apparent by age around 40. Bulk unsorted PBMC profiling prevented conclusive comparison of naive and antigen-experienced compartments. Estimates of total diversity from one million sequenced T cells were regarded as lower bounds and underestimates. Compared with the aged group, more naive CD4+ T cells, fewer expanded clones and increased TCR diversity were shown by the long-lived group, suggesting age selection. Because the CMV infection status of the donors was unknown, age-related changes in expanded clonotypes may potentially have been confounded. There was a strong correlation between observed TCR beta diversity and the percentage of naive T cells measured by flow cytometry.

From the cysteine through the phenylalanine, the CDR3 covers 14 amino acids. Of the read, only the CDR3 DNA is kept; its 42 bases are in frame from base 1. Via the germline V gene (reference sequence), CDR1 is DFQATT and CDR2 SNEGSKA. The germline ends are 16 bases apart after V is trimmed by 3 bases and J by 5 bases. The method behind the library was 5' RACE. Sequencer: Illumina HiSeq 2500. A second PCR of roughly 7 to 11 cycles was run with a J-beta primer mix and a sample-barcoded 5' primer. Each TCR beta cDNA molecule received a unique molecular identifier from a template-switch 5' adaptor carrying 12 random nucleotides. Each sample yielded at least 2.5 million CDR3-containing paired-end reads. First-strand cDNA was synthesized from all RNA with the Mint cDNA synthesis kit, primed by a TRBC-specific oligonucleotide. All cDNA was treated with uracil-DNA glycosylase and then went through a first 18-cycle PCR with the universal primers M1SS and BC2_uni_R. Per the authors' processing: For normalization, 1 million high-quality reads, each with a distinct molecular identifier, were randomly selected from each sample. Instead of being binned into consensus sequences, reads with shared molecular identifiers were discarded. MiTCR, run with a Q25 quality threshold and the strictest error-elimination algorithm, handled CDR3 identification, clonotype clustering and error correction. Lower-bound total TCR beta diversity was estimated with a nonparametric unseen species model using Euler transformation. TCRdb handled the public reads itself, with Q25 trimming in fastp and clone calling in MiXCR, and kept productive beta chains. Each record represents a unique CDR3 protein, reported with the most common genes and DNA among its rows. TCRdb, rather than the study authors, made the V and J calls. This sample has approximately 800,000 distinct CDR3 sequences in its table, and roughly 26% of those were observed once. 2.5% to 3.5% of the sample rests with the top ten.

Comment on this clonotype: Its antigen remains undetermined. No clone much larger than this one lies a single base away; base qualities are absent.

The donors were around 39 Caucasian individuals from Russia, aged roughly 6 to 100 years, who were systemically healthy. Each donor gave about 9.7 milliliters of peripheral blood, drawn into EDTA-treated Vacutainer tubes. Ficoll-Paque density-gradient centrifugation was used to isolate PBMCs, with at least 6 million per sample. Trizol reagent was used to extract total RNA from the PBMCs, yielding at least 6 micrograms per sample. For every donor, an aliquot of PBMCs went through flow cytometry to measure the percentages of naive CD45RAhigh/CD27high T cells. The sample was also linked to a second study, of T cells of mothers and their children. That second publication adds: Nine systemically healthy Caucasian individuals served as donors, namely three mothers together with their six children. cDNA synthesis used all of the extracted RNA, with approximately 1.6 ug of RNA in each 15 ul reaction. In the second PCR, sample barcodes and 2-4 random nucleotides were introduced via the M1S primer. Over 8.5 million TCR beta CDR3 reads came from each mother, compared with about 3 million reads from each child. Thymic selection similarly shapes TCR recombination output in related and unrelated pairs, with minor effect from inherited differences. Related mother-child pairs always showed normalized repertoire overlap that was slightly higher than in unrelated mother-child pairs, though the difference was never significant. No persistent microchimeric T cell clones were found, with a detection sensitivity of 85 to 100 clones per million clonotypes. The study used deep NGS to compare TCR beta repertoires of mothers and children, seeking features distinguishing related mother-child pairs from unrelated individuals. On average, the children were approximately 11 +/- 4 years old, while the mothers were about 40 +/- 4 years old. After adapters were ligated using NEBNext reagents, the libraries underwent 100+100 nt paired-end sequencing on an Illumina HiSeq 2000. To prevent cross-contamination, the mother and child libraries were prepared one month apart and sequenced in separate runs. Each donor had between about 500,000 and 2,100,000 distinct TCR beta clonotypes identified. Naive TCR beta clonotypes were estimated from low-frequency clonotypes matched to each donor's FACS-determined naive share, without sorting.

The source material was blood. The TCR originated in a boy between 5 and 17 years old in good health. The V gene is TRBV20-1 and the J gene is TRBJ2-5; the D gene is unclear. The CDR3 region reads CSASISGVGETQYF. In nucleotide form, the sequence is TGCAGTGCTAGTATAAGTGGGGTCGGGGAGACCCAGTACTTC.